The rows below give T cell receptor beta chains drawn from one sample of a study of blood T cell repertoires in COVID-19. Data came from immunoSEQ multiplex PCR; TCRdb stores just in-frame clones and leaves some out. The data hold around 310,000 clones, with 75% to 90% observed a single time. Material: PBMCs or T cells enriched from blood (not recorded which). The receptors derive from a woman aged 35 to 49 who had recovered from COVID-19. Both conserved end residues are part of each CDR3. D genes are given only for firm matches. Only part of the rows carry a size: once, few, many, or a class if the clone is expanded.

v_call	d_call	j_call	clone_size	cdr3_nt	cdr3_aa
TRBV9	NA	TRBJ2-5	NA	TGTGCCAGCAGCGTAGGTTTTGTGGTGGCGGAAAGGGGTGAGACCCAGTACTTC	CASSVGFVVAERGETQYF
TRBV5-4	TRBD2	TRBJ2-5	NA	TGTGCCAGCAGCTCTGGACTAGCGGAAGAGACCCAGTACTTC	CASSSGLAEETQYF
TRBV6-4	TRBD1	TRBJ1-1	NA	TGTGCCAGCAGTGCAGGGACAGGGGTTGAAGCTTTCTTT	CASSAGTGVEAFF
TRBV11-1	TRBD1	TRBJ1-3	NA	TGTGCCAGCAGCACCCAACAGGGGACTGGAAACACCATATATTTT	CASSTQQGTGNTIYF
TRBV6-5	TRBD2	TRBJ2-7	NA	TGTGCCAGCAGTTACTCTGCCCTAGCGGCGTACGAGCAGTACTTC	CASSYSALAAYEQYF
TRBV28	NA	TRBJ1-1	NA	TGTGCCGTCTCCCGGGGGGCCACTGAAGCTTTCTTT	CAVSRGATEAFF
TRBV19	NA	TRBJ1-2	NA	TGTGCCAGTAGTATTGGCCAGGGTAACTATGGCTACACCTTC	CASSIGQGNYGYTF
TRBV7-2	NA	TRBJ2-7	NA	TGTGCCAGCAGCCCTCAGGGGACACCGTCCTACGAGCAGTACTTC	CASSPQGTPSYEQYF
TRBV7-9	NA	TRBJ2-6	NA	TGTGCCAGCAGCTTAGAAGGGAGCCCCTCCAACGTCCTGACTTTC	CASSLEGSPSNVLTF
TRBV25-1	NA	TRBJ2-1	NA	TGTGCCAGCAGTGTCGAGGCCAATGAGCAGTTCTTC	CASSVEANEQFF
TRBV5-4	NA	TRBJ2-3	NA	TGTGCCACCTCAGGGGTCGGCACAGATACGCAGTATTTT	CATSGVGTDTQYF
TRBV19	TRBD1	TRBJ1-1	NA	TGTGCCAGTAGTCGGGGACAGCCGAACACTGAAGCTTTCTTT	CASSRGQPNTEAFF
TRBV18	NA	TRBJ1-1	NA	TGTGCCAGCTCACCGCGAGGCAGCAACACTGAAGCTTTCTTT	CASSPRGSNTEAFF
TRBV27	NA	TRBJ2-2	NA	TGTGCCAGCAGTTCGCGAAACACCGGGGAGCTGTTTTTT	CASSSRNTGELFF
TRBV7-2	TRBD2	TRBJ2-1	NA	TGTGCCAGCAGCAAATCCGGGACTAGCTTTGTGGATGAGCAGTTCTTC	CASSKSGTSFVDEQFF
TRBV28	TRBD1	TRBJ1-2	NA	TGTGCCAGCAGACCTACAGGGGTATATGGCTACACCTTC	CASRPTGVYGYTF
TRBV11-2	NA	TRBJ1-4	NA	TGTGCCAGCAGCTTTCCGTCGGGGGCTAATGAAAAACTGTTTTTT	CASSFPSGANEKLFF
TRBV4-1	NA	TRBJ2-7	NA	TGCGCCAGCAGCCAAGTACAGGGCCCCTACGAGCAGTACTTC	CASSQVQGPYEQYF
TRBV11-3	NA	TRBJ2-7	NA	TGTGCCAGCAGCACTCTAACAGCTTTCGGCGAGCAGTACTTC	CASSTLTAFGEQYF
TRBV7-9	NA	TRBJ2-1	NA	TGTGCCAGCAGCAGCGACAGCATTGGGCAGTTCTTC	CASSSDSIGQFF
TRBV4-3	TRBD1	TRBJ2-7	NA	TGCGCCAGCAGCCAAACTCGGACAGGACCCTACGAGCAGTACTTC	CASSQTRTGPYEQYF
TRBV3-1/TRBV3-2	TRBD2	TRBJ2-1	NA	TGTGCCAGCAGCCAATCCGGACTAGCCCGGAATGAGCAGTTCTTC	CASSQSGLARNEQFF
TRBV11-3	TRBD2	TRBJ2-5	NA	TGTGCCAGCAGCTCCCAACTAGCGGGATACCAAGAGACCCAGTACTTC	CASSSQLAGYQETQYF
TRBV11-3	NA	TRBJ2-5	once	TGTGCCAGCAGCCCCTCCCGAGGGGGGGGGAGAGAGACCCAGTACTTC	CASSPSRGGGRETQYF
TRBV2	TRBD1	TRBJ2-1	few	TGTGCCAGCAGCTCAGACAGGGGCAATGAGCAGTTCTTC	CASSSDRGNEQFF
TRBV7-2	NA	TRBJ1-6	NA	TGTGCCAGCAGCTTAATAGGGAGCTCCTATAATTCACCCCTCCACTTT	CASSLIGSSYNSPLHF
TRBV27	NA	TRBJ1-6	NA	TGTGCCAGCAGTTTATGGTCAGGCAGGGGAATTTCCCTCCACTTT	CASSLWSGRGISLHF
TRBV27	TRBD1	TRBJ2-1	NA	TGTGCCAGCGGACAGGTGGCCTACAATGAGCAGTTCTTC	CASGQVAYNEQFF
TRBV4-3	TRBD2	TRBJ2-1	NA	TGCGCCAGCAGCCACCAGACTAGCGGGAGGTGGGACAATGAGCAGTTCTTC	CASSHQTSGRWDNEQFF
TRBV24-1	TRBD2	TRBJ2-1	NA	TGTGCCACCAGTGATTTGAGCGGGGGGAGGGGTGAGCAGTTCTTC	CATSDLSGGRGEQFF
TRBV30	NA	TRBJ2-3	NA	TGTGCCTGGAGTCCAAGCGGAACTAGCACAGATACGCAGTATTTT	CAWSPSGTSTDTQYF
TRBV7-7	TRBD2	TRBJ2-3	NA	TGTGCTAGCAGCTTGGGACTAGCGGGAGGGGAGACAGATACGCAGTATTTT	CASSLGLAGGETDTQYF
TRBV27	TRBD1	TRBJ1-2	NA	TGTGCCAGCAGTTCCCCGGGACAGGAGAACTATGGCTACACCTTC	CASSSPGQENYGYTF
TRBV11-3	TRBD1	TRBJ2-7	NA	TGTGCCAGCAGCCGAACCGGGACAGGGTCCGAGCAGTACTTC	CASSRTGTGSEQYF
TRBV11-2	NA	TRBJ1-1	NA	TGTGCCAGCAGCCATCTTTTCCAGGGGAACACTGAAGCTTTCTTT	CASSHLFQGNTEAFF
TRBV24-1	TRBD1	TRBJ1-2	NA	TGTGCCACCAGTGACTCCACCGACAGGGGGCAGGGTGGCTACACCTTC	CATSDSTDRGQGGYTF
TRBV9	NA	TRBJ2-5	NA	TGTGCCAGCAGCGTATCAGGGGCGGGCCAAGAGACCCAGTACTTC	CASSVSGAGQETQYF
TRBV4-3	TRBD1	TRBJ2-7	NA	TGCGCCAGCAGCCCCGGGACAGGGGCTTACGAGCAGTACTTC	CASSPGTGAYEQYF
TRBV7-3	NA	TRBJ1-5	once	TGTGCCAGCAGCCCTAATGGCAATCAGCCCCAGCATTTT	CASSPNGNQPQHF